This T cell receptor beta chain originates from a study of lymphopenia after photon versus proton radiotherapy. The data were produced by immunoSEQ multiplex PCR, yet TCRdb's version contains in-frame clones alone and is incomplete. The table lists 150,000 to 200,000 clones, 80% to 90% of them singletons. This CDR3 contains 16 residues. The V and J ends lost 4 bases and 6 bases, in that order; junction bases with no gene match: 9. From germline, CDR1 is SGHRS and CDR2 YFSETQ. This receptor was obtained from a man in his fifties with gastric cancer. Sequencing used peripheral blood, obtained from a patient treated with photon-based radiotherapy. The rearrangement uses TRBV5-1 and TRBJ2-2; 10 bases match TRBD1. The CDR3 bases are TGCGCCAGCAGCCTCCGGACAGGGGGTAGTTCCGGGGAGCTGTTTTTT. Translated, it gives CASSLRTGGSSGELFF.